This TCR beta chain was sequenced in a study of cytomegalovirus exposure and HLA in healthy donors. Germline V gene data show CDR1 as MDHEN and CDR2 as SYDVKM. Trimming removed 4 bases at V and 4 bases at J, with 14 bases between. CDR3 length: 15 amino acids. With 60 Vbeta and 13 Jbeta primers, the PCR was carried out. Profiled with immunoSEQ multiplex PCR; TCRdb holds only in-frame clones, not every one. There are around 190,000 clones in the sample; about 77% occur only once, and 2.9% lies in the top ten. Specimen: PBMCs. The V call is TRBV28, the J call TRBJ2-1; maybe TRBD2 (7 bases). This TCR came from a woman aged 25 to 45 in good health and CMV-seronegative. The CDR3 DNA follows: TGTGCCAGCAGTTCCCCGGGGGGCCCATACAATGAGCAGTTCTTC. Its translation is CASSSPGGPYNEQFF.